Listed here are 26 T cell receptor beta chains from one sample, sequenced in a study of blood T cells in healthy people across ages. Together with a sample-barcoded 5' primer, a J-beta primer mix was included in a second PCR lasting roughly 6 to 12 cycles. TCRdb processed the 5' RACE reads anew with MiXCR; each CDR3 protein has one entry. Of about 830,000 distinct CDR3 sequences in the sample, 55% to 65% are singletons; the top ten hold about a quarter. The sequencing sample was made of blood. All receptors derive from a young man in good health.

The chain joins TRBV21-1 to TRBJ2-1. TRBV21-1 is assigned pseudogene status. This CDR3 is 13 amino acids long. The CDR3 DNA follows: TGTGCCAGCAGCAAAGTGGAAGCTGTTGAGCAGTTCTTC. It is translated as CASSKVEAVEQFF.

This clonotype was recorded a few times. The chain couples TRBV10-3 to TRBJ2-7, with 10 bases identical to TRBD2. There are 15 residues in the CDR3. CDR1 and CDR2 from the germline V gene are ENHRY and SYGVKD. V lost 6 bases and J lost 0; bases outside the gene matches: 5. Written as DNA, the CDR3 is TGTGCCATCAGGGATAGCGGGGGGAGCTCCTACGAGCAGTACTTC. This translates into CAIRDSGGSSYEQYF.

The chain has TRBV20-1 and TRBJ1-2; D uncertain. The germline V gene has CDR1 DFQATT and CDR2 SNEGSKA (reference sequence). The CDR3 runs to 12 residues. CDR3 protein: CGGEILPYGYTF. DNA of the CDR3: TGCGGAGGAGAAATTCTTCCCTATGGCTACACCTTC.

J is TRBJ2-1 and V is TRBV9; TRBD2 might be the D (5 bases). Germline CDR1 SGDLS, CDR2 YYNGEE. The CDR3 is 14 residues long. V lost 0 bases and J lost 9, with 13 bases in between. The CDR3 reads CASSVVLEDGEQFF. CDR3 coding DNA: TGTGCCAGCAGCGTAGTACTAGAGGATGGTGAGCAGTTCTTC.

This chain uses TRBV28 with TRBJ2-7; D gene ambiguous. CDR1 and CDR2 from the germline V gene are MDHEN and SYDVKM. V was clipped by 1 base and J by 0 bases, with 10 bases between them. The CDR3 has 15 residues. CDR3 sequence reads: CASSLLGPASYEQYF. The DNA of the CDR3 is TGTGCCAGCAGTTTATTAGGTCCCGCCTCCTACGAGCAGTACTTC. The full variable domain, its missing parts supplied by reference TRBV28 and TRBJ2-7, is DVKVTQSSRYLVKRTGEKVFLECVQDMDHENMFWYRQDPGLGLRLIYFSYDVKMKEKGDIPEGYSVSREKKERFSLILESASTNQTSMYLCASSLLGPASYEQYFGPGTRLTVT.

The V and J genes are TRBV10-3 and TRBJ2-1; D gene ambiguous. V was trimmed by 0 bases and J by 7 bases, leaving 16 bases between them. CDR1 and CDR2 from the germline V gene are ENHRY and SYGVKD. The CDR3 totals 16 residues. The CDR3 protein is CAISESNSHLGNEQFF. Written as DNA, the CDR3 is TGTGCCATCAGTGAGTCGAACAGTCACCTGGGGAATGAGCAGTTCTTC.

This chain joins TRBV12-3 or TRBV12-4 and TRBJ1-2, with no clear D. The V end was cut by 3 bases, the J end by 4 bases, with 18 bases between. The CDR3 extends over 16 amino acids. The CDR3 region has the DNA TGTGCCAGCAGTTTGGCTGCCGCCGTTTCGGGCTATGGCTACACCTTC. Its translation: CASSLAAAVSGYGYTF.

The chain couples TRBV7-6 to TRBJ2-7; TRBD2 is a possible D gene (6 bases). The CDR3 extends over 14 amino acids. Germline V lookup: CDR1 SGHVS, CDR2 FNYEAQ. The germline V and J ends were trimmed by 8 bases and 2 bases, with 16 bases remaining between them. This CDR3 is CASATVGGTYEQYF. In DNA form, the CDR3 reads TGTGCCAGCGCAACCGTCGGGGGAACCTACGAGCAGTACTTC.

A note on this clonotype: A junction boundary mismatches the germline segment, possibly from a read error. V gene TRBV6-2 or TRBV6-3 combines with J gene TRBJ2-2, with TRBD1 matching 7 bases. The CDR3 extends over 15 amino acids. The germline V gene has CDR1 MNHEY and CDR2 SVGEGT. CDR3 nucleotide sequence: TGTGCCAGCAGCCCGACAGGGATGAACACCGGGGAACTGTTTTTT. Translating gives CASSPTGMNTGELFF.

This clonotype was counted a few times. V gene TRBV25-1 combines with J gene TRBJ1-1; tentatively, D is TRBD1 (6 bases). Germline CDR1 and CDR2: MGHDK and SYGVNS. This CDR3 comprises 13 residues. V gave up 5 bases and J gave up 4 bases, with 11 bases separating them. The CDR3 loop reads CASSSGGGTEAFF. The DNA for the CDR3 is TGTGCCAGCAGTTCCGGGGGCGGCACTGAAGCTTTCTTT.

This CDR3 is CASSVGGAYSETQYF. The CDR3 DNA reads TGTGCCAGCAGTGTAGGGGGGGCCTATTCGGAGACCCAGTACTTC. The genes are TRBV25-1 and TRBJ2-5, with D maybe TRBD2 (7 bases). Per germline, CDR1 MGHDK and CDR2 SYGVNS. Trimming removed 4 bases at V and 5 bases at J, with 17 bases between. There are 15 residues in the CDR3.

This sequence joins TRBV28 and TRBJ2-5; TRBD2 might be the D (5 bases). The CDR3 sequence is 13 residues long. Trimming stripped 6 bases from V and 1 base from J, with 9 bases between. The germline CDR1 and CDR2 sequences are MDHEN and SYDVKM. In DNA, the CDR3 is TGTGCCAGCAGGGAGGCTAGCCAAGAGACCCAGTACTTC. This sequence encodes CASREASQETQYF. The entire variable domain, with the rest obtained from reference TRBV28 and TRBJ2-5, is as follows: DVKVTQSSRYLVKRTGEKVFLECVQDMDHENMFWYRQDPGLGLRLIYFSYDVKMKEKGDIPEGYSVSREKKERFSLILESASTNQTSMYLCASREASQETQYFGPGTRLLVL.

The genes are TRBV29-1 and TRBJ2-7, with a possible D match to TRBD1 (5 bases). Trimming removed 5 bases from V and 1 base from J, with 9 bases in between. Germline V gene sequence: CDR1 SQVTM, CDR2 ANQGSEA. The CDR3 spans 12 residues. This CDR3 is CSVIGDSYEQYF. CDR3 coding DNA: TGCAGCGTTATAGGGGATTCCTACGAGCAGTACTTC.

V is TRBV29-1 and J is TRBJ2-7; D might be TRBD1 (5 bases). V gave up 0 bases and J gave up 0 bases, with 6 bases separating them. The CDR3 consists of 13 residues. Germline lookup yields CDR1 SQVTM and CDR2 ANQGSEA. CDR3 amino acids: CSVEDDSSYEQYF. The CDR3 DNA is TGCAGCGTTGAAGATGACAGCTCCTACGAGCAGTACTTC.

The V call is TRBV14, the J call TRBJ2-4, with 9 bases lining up with TRBD1. Germline assignment: CDR1 SGHDN and CDR2 FVKESK. CDR3 length: 12 amino acids. The J segment lost 6 bases and the V segment lost 8 bases, leaving 2 bases of the junction unmatched. CDR3 sequence: CASGTGPNIQYF. The DNA of the CDR3 is TGTGCCAGCGGGACAGGGCCAAACATTCAGTACTTC.

The V gene is TRBV9, the J gene TRBJ2-1; 8 positions agree with TRBD2. Germline V lookup: CDR1 SGDLS, CDR2 YYNGEE. V lost 3 bases, J lost 2 bases, and 7 bases stayed unmatched. The CDR3 is 16 residues long. CDR3: CASSATVRGAYNEQFF. The CDR3, as DNA: TGTGCCAGCAGCGCTACCGTGCGGGGGGCCTACAATGAGCAGTTCTTC. Full variable domain (outside the CDR3, taken from reference TRBV9 and TRBJ2-1): DSGVTQTPKHLITATGQRVTLRCSPRSGDLSVYWYQQSLDQGLQFLIQYYNGEERAKGNILERFSAQQFPDLHSELNLSSLELGDSALYFCASSATVRGAYNEQFFGPGTRLTVL.

This clonotype was seen only once. This chain joins TRBV6-2 or TRBV6-3 and TRBJ1-2; D is possibly TRBD1 (6 bases). CDR3 length: 13 residues. The ends were cut back, 4 bases at V and 2 bases at J, with 8 bases in the middle. Germline V CDR1 and CDR2: MNHEY, SVGEGT. The CDR3 spells CASSCQGNYGYTF. CDR3 sequence (DNA): TGTGCCAGCAGTTGTCAGGGGAACTATGGCTACACCTTC.

J is TRBJ2-1 and V is TRBV15; weak D call: TRBD2 (5 bases). Trimming cost V 1 base and J 3 bases, with 13 bases left between them. This CDR3 contains 16 residues. Germline V gene data show CDR1 as LNHNV and CDR2 as YYDKDF (reference sequence). The CDR3 coding sequence is TGTGCCACCAGCAGAGTAGTGGACTGGGTCTACAATGAGCAGTTCTTC. This encodes CATSRVVDWVYNEQFF.

The genes are TRBV6-4 and TRBJ2-3; no clear D. CDR3 length equals 16 residues. The V gene lost 2 bases and the J gene lost 4 bases, with 16 bases spanning the gap. Looked up from germline, CDR1 is MRHNA and CDR2 is SNTAGT. The CDR3 nucleotides read TGTGCCAGCAGTGACAATCCCGCCTCCCCTCCAGATACGCAGTATTTT. It yields the protein CASSDNPASPPDTQYF.

The rearrangement joins TRBV6-5 to TRBJ2-3, with 9 bases lining up with TRBD2. The germline V gene has CDR1 MNHEY and CDR2 SVGAGI. CDR3 length: 13 residues. The V and J ends lost 8 bases and 6 bases, in that order; junction bases with no gene match: 6. The CDR3 spells CASLAGRGDTQYF. In nucleotides, the CDR3 is TGTGCCAGCCTAGCGGGGAGAGGCGATACGCAGTATTTT.

This clonotype was counted between two and nine times. This chain links TRBV20-1 with TRBJ1-2, with TRBD1 identical over 12 bases. Trimming took 3 bases from V and 8 from J; bases not matched to a gene: 4. Germline CDR1 reads DFQATT; CDR2 reads SNEGSKA (reference sequence). This CDR3 has 13 amino acids. In DNA form, the CDR3 reads TGCAGTGCTAGCACCGGGACAGGGGGCGGCTACACCTTC. Translating it yields CSASTGTGGGYTF.

This clonotype came up a few times. The rearrangement uses TRBV6-5 and TRBJ2-6, with D uncertain. V dropped 0 bases and J dropped 3 bases, with 9 bases sitting between them. This CDR3 region has 16 residues. CDR1 and CDR2 (germline): MNHEY, SVGAGI. CDR3 loop: CASSYSTGYGANVLTF. For the CDR3, the DNA is TGTGCCAGCAGTTACTCCACCGGTTATGGGGCCAACGTCCTGACTTTC.

This sequence joins TRBV28 and TRBJ1-1; TRBD1 is a possible D gene (6 bases). The CDR3 is 16 amino acids. Germline CDR1 and CDR2: MDHEN and SYDVKM. Trimming shortened V by 3 bases and J by 6 bases, and 20 bases separated the two germline ends. The DNA for the CDR3 is TGTGCCAGCAGTTTTTACGGCCTAGGGGGAAGACCTGAAGCTTTCTTT. This translates into CASSFYGLGGRPEAFF.

The chain uses TRBV28 and TRBJ2-4; 14 bases agree with TRBD2. The V gene's germline CDR1 is MDHEN and CDR2 SYDVKM. V gave up 3 bases and J gave up 0 bases; unmatched junction bases: 7. CDR3 size: 19 residues. The CDR3 DNA is TGTGCCAGCAGTTTCGGACTAGCGGGGGGCTTGGTAGCCAAAAACATTCAGTACTTC. Encoded protein: CASSFGLAGGLVAKNIQYF.

The chain has TRBV5-8 and TRBJ2-4, with 9 bases fitting TRBD1. Germline V gives CDR1 SGHTS, CDR2 YDEGEE. V lost 4 bases to trimming and J lost 1 base; unmatched junction nucleotides: 6. The CDR3 loop spans 16 amino acids. The CDR3 DNA reads TGTGCCAGCAGCCCAAACAGGGGGCCGGCCAAAAACATTCAGTACTTC. It encodes CASSPNRGPAKNIQYF.

This sequence joins TRBV7-9 and TRBJ1-4; D call uncertain. Trimming cost V 6 bases and J 7 bases, with 24 bases left between them. The CDR3 spans 17 residues. Germline CDR1 is SEHNR and CDR2 is FQNEAQ (reference sequence). The chain's CDR3 is CASSRSMALLSGEKLFF. CDR3 bases: TGTGCCAGCAGTCGGAGCATGGCGCTCCTGAGCGGTGAAAAACTGTTTTTT.